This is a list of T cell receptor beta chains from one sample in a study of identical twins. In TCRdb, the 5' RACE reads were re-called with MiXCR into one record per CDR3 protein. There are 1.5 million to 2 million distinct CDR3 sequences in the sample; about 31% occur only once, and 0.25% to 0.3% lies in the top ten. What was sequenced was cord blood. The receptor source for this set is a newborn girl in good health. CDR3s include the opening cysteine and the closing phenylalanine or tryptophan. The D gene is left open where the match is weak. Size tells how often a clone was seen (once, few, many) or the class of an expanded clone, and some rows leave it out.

CASSQDPKGGGPYNEQFF,TGTGCCAGCAGCCAAGACCCGAAAGGCGGGGGCCCCTACAATGAGCAGTTCTTC,TRBJ2-1,.,18,.,TRBV4-2
CASSPRLAQSGRANEQFF,TGCGCCAGCAGCCCGCGGTTGGCTCAAAGCGGGAGGGCAAATGAGCAGTTCTTC,TRBJ2-1,.,18,TRBD2,TRBV5-1
CASSLDWAYGYTF,TGTGCCAGCAGCTTAGATTGGGCATATGGCTACACCTTC,TRBJ1-2,few,13,.,TRBV7-8
CASSKEEGQGIETQYF,TGTGCCAGCAGCAAAGAAGAGGGACAGGGGATAGAGACCCAGTACTTC,TRBJ2-5,.,16,.,TRBV21-1
CASSRLGTSVDEQFF,TGTGCCAGCAGCCGGTTAGGGACTAGCGTCGATGAGCAGTTCTTC,TRBJ2-1,.,15,TRBD2,TRBV3-1
CSVEPGRNTEAFF,TGCAGCGTTGAGCCCGGCAGGAACACTGAAGCTTTCTTT,TRBJ1-1,.,13,.,TRBV29-1
CASSSWTGGNTVAFF,TGTGCCAGCAGTTCCTGGACAGGGGGAAACACTGTAGCTTTCTTT,TRBJ1-1,.,15,TRBD1,TRBV27
CASSLTKGTTNEKLFF,TGCGCCAGCAGCTTAACCAAGGGAACAACTAATGAAAAACTGTTTTTT,TRBJ1-4,.,16,.,TRBV5-1
CASSAGTSRSSYNEQFF,TGCGCCAGCAGCGCCGGGACTAGCCGCAGCTCCTACAATGAGCAGTTCTTC,TRBJ2-1,.,17,TRBD2,TRBV5-1
CSARDFGGALSGNTIYF,TGCAGTGCTAGAGATTTCGGGGGGGCGCTCTCTGGAAACACCATATATTTT,TRBJ1-3,.,17,.,TRBV20-1
CASSLTAGERRQYF,TGTGCCAGCAGCTTAACGGCGGGAGAAAGAAGGCAGTACTTC,TRBJ2-5,.,14,TRBD2,TRBV7-6